This TCR beta chain was recorded in a study of spatial heterogeneity in lung cancer. The time point: sample taken at primary tumor resection. Study results and limitations: One measure, the expanded intratumoral alpha and beta TCR count, tracked tumor mutation counts.

The V end lost 5 bases, the J end lost 4 bases, and 23 bases lay between the germline ends. The CDR3 is made up of 17 amino acids. This clonotype came up many times. Its antigen is unknown. Every cDNA TCR molecule received its own unique molecular identifier. One entry per CDR3 protein results from TCRdb running MiXCR on the 5' RACE reads. The sample holds about 2,800 distinct CDR3 sequences, 4.5% seen once. V usage is TRBV12-3 or TRBV12-4 and J usage is TRBJ2-5, with a possible D match to TRBD1 (6 bases). The sequencing used lung tumor tissue, collected at surgery. This receptor was obtained from a female donor with early-stage non-small cell lung cancer. CDR3 sequence (DNA): TGTGCCAGCAGTCCTCGTACCGGGACAAGGGTCGGAGAGACCCAGTACTTC. This encodes CASSPRTGTRVGETQYF.